These T cell receptor beta chains were read from a single sample in a study of shared clonotypes between healthy human individuals. Clones were sequenced by immunoSEQ multiplex PCR, and TCRdb holds only the in-frame ones, with some missing. The repertoire includes about 800,000 clones, approximately 97% of them detected once, and about 0.25% sits in the top ten. The sample comprised naive CD8+ T cells sorted from blood. Receptor source: a man aged 25-45 years in good health. Each CDR3 is given with its conserved first and last residue. The D gene is left open where the match is weak. A clone size is listed for some rows: how often the clone was seen (once, few, many), or a class if it is expanded.

D	V	size	J	DNA	CDR3
TRBD2	TRBV5-8	NA	TRBJ2-1	TGTGCCAGCAGCTTACTAGCGGGAGCGAGCCCCTACAATGAGCAGTTCTTC	CASSLLAGASPYNEQFF
NA	TRBV28	NA	TRBJ1-4	TGTGCCAGCGACCATCGCCGAACAACTAATGAAAAACTGTTTTTT	CASDHRRTTNEKLFF
NA	TRBV27	NA	TRBJ1-5	TGTGCCAGCAGTTTATCTGGTATTTATCAGCCCCAGCATTTT	CASSLSGIYQPQHF
NA	TRBV5-1	NA	TRBJ2-7	TGCGCCAGCAGCTTGGGATTCTCCCCTCTAGACGAGCAGTACTTC	CASSLGFSPLDEQYF
NA	TRBV4-1	few	TRBJ1-2	TGCGCCAGCAGCCAAGATGGTTACGGCAGGGACGGTGGCTACACCTTC	CASSQDGYGRDGGYTF
TRBD1	TRBV5-6	NA	TRBJ2-4	TGTGCCAGCAGCCTAACAGGGGGCAGTAACGTGGGAAACATTCAGTACTTC	CASSLTGGSNVGNIQYF
TRBD2	TRBV5-1	NA	TRBJ2-3	TGCGCCAGCAAGGAACTAGCGCGGAACACAGATACGCAGTATTTT	CASKELARNTDTQYF
NA	TRBV7-8	NA	TRBJ2-3	TGTGCCAGCAGCTTCCCAGGGGGGAGAACAGATACGCAGTATTTT	CASSFPGGRTDTQYF
NA	TRBV19	NA	TRBJ2-7	TGTGCCAGTAGTATAGCCGGGACCGCCTACGAGCAGTACTTC	CASSIAGTAYEQYF
TRBD1	TRBV6-5	NA	TRBJ1-2	TGTGCCAGCAGTTACTCGGACAGGGGGCGAGGCTACACCTTC	CASSYSDRGRGYTF
NA	TRBV7-9	NA	TRBJ2-1	TGTGCCAGCAGCTTACTCTATGAGCAGTTCTTC	CASSLLYEQFF
NA	TRBV10-1	once	TRBJ2-1	TGCGCCAGCAGTGAGTCCTACGGTAATGAGCAGTTCTTC	CASSESYGNEQFF
TRBD2	TRBV27	NA	TRBJ2-1	TGTGCCAGCAGTTTCGGGACTAGCGGGAGTAATGAGCAGTTCTTC	CASSFGTSGSNEQFF
NA	TRBV7-9	NA	TRBJ2-7	TGTGCCAGCAGCTCCCCACGGGGCAGCTCCTACGAGCAGTACTTC	CASSSPRGSSYEQYF
TRBD2	TRBV28	once	TRBJ2-3	TGTGCCAGCAGTTTAATAGCGGGGAGCACAGATACGCAGTATTTT	CASSLIAGSTDTQYF
TRBD2	TRBV27	NA	TRBJ2-6	TGTGCCAGCAGGTCTAGCGGGTCTGGGGCCAACGTCCTGACTTTC	CASRSSGSGANVLTF
NA	TRBV2	NA	TRBJ2-5	TGTGCCAGCAGTTACGTAGGGCCAAGAGGGGTGACCCAGTACTTC	CASSYVGPRGVTQYF
NA	TRBV19	NA	TRBJ1-4	TGTGCCAGTAGGAAGCCGGGACGGGCTAATGAAAAACTGTTTTTT	CASRKPGRANEKLFF
NA	TRBV7-9	NA	TRBJ2-1	TGTGCCAGCAGCTTAGTTACTAGCCATGGGTATGAGCAGTTCTTC	CASSLVTSHGYEQFF
TRBD1	TRBV4-3	NA	TRBJ1-5	TGCGCCAGCAGCCCAGGACAGGGCGGCAATCAGCCCCAGCATTTT	CASSPGQGGNQPQHF
TRBD1	TRBV9	NA	TRBJ1-2	TGTGCCAGCAGCACAGGGGTTAACTATGGCTACACCTTC	CASSTGVNYGYTF
NA	TRBV14	NA	TRBJ1-1	TGTGCCAGCAGCCCAGGGGATCTCACTGAAGCTTTCTTT	CASSPGDLTEAFF
NA	TRBV9	NA	TRBJ2-2	TGTGCCAGCAGCCCCATAAGGACATCGAACACCGGGGAGCTGTTTTTT	CASSPIRTSNTGELFF
TRBD1	TRBV29-1	NA	TRBJ2-3	TGCAGCGTTAGGCCATTTCCGGGACAGGGGAAGATTACCGATGGGGCAGATACGCAGTATTTT	CSVRPFPGQGKITDGADTQYF
NA	TRBV9	NA	TRBJ2-1	TGTGCCAGCAGCGTAGACTATGGCTCCTACAATGAGCAGTTCTTC	CASSVDYGSYNEQFF
NA	TRBV6-1	NA	TRBJ1-5	TGTGCCAGCAGTGGGCTGGCGGATAGCAATCAGCCCCAGCATTTT	CASSGLADSNQPQHF
NA	TRBV10-3	NA	TRBJ2-7	TGTGCCATCGGCAGGGGATACGAGCAGTACTTC	CAIGRGYEQYF
TRBD2	TRBV13	NA	TRBJ2-1	TGTGCCAGCAGCCACTACCCTACTAGCGGAGATTACAATGAGCAGTTCTTC	CASSHYPTSGDYNEQFF
TRBD2	TRBV4-3	NA	TRBJ2-7	TGCGCCAGCAGCCAAGATCGGGCGGGAGGTCTCGAGCAGTACTTC	CASSQDRAGGLEQYF
TRBD1	TRBV7-2	NA	TRBJ2-1	TGTGCCAGCAGCTTAGAGGGGACAGGCTACAATGAGCAGTTCTTC	CASSLEGTGYNEQFF
TRBD1	TRBV27	once	TRBJ2-7	TGTGCCAGCAGTTTATCAGGGACAGCTACCTACGAGCAGTACTTC	CASSLSGTATYEQYF
TRBD2	TRBV5-4	NA	TRBJ2-3	TGTGCCAGCAGCTTGATGGGACTAGCGGGAGAAGATACGCAGTATTTT	CASSLMGLAGEDTQYF
NA	TRBV28	once	TRBJ1-5	TGTGCCAGCAGTTCCTCCCTGTCAGGGCCCAATCAGCCCCAGCATTTT	CASSSSLSGPNQPQHF
NA	TRBV5-5	NA	TRBJ2-1	TGTGCCAGCAGCCAAGAGCGAGGGGTTTCCTACAATGAGCAGTTCTTC	CASSQERGVSYNEQFF
NA	TRBV28	NA	TRBJ1-3	TGTGCCAGCAGTTCCACACGAGGTGACACCATATATTTT	CASSSTRGDTIYF
NA	TRBV13	NA	TRBJ2-1	TGTGCCAGCAGCTCCGGGGACGGCTACAATGAGCAGTTCTTC	CASSSGDGYNEQFF
NA	TRBV20-1	NA	TRBJ2-7	TGCAGTGCTAGCGGGGACTACGAGCAGTACTTC	CSASGDYEQYF
NA	TRBV7-6	NA	TRBJ2-3	TGTGCCAGCAGCTACATGCCGGGACCACGCACAGATACGCAGTATTTT	CASSYMPGPRTDTQYF
NA	TRBV2	NA	TRBJ2-7	TGTGCCAGCAGTGAAATTTGGTCGGGAGACTACGAGCAGTACTTC	CASSEIWSGDYEQYF
NA	TRBV7-9	NA	TRBJ1-1	TGTGCCAGCAGCTTAGACCGACACGGAGGTTGGATGAACACTGAAGCTTTCTTT	CASSLDRHGGWMNTEAFF
NA	TRBV10-1	NA	TRBJ1-2	TGCGCCAGCAGTGAAAGCCGAGCGGGGGGCTACACCTTC	CASSESRAGGYTF
TRBD1	TRBV10-1	NA	TRBJ2-1	TGCGCCAGCAGTGAGTCTAGGGACAGACCGTTCTATGAGCAGTTCTTC	CASSESRDRPFYEQFF
NA	TRBV2	once	TRBJ2-7	TGTGCCAGCAGAAAAAGCGCAATCGGGTACAACGAGCAGTACTTC	CASRKSAIGYNEQYF
NA	TRBV13	NA	TRBJ2-1	TGTGCCAGCTCTTTTGCGGGGCTGGCGGAAAATGAGCAGTTCTTC	CASSFAGLAENEQFF
TRBD2	TRBV18	NA	TRBJ2-1	TGTGCCAGCTCACCACCGGCGACTAGCGGTTCTGACAATGAGCAGTTCTTC	CASSPPATSGSDNEQFF
NA	TRBV13	NA	TRBJ1-2	TGTGCCAGCAGCCCAGGCGCGGGGGTCGTCGGCTACACCTTC	CASSPGAGVVGYTF
NA	TRBV7-8	NA	TRBJ1-5	TGTGCCAGCAGCTTAGAGGGTCAGCCCCAGCATTTT	CASSLEGQPQHF
TRBD1	TRBV15	NA	TRBJ2-7	TGTGCCACCAGGGCGGGGACAGGGACCTACGAGCAGTACTTC	CATRAGTGTYEQYF
NA	TRBV6-5	NA	TRBJ2-2	TGTGCCAGCAGTTACTTGTCGGGGGCCGACACCGGGGAGCTGTTTTTT	CASSYLSGADTGELFF
TRBD1	TRBV7-7	NA	TRBJ2-7	TGTGCCAGCAGCCCAGGGACAGGGCGCGAGCAGTACTTC	CASSPGTGREQYF
TRBD1	TRBV5-1	NA	TRBJ2-2	TGCGCCAGCAGCTGGAACCCGGGACAGGGGAACACCGGGGAGCTGTTTTTT	CASSWNPGQGNTGELFF
TRBD2	TRBV10-3	NA	TRBJ2-1	TGTGCCACCCTTAATAGCGGGAGCTACAATGAGCAGTTCTTC	CATLNSGSYNEQFF
TRBD2	TRBV11-2	NA	TRBJ2-3	TGTGCCAGCAGCTACCCGGGACTAGAGACAGATACGCAGTATTTT	CASSYPGLETDTQYF